The source of this TCR beta chain is a study of shared clonotypes between healthy human individuals. Findings and limits, study-wide: Among donors, sharing of clonotypes was expected to be affected by sequencing depth.

The donor cohort consisted entirely of Caucasian adults residing in Nashville, Tennessee. This CDR3 comprises 16 residues. Looked up from germline, CDR1 is LGHNA and CDR2 is YNFKEQ. The ends lost 0 bases at V and 0 bases at J; junction bases unmatched: 2. As originally analysed: Junction-only sequences without quality scores were provided by ImmunoSEQ, so filtering was different. Only in-frame clones appear in the TCRdb table, and some are missing; sequencing was by immunoSEQ multiplex PCR. D and trimming come from the DNA, and the V and J calls and clone size come from that table. The sample contains 450,000 to 500,000 clones, 81% of which appear only once. On this clone itself: Its antigen is undetermined.

The origin of this receptor is a woman in her thirties or forties in good health. Some clones in this sample may be carry-over from other donors' samples. V is TRBV4-2 and J is TRBJ2-3, with 8 bases identical to TRBD2. Sequenced material: PBMCs. In DNA form, the CDR3 reads TGTGCCAGCAGCCAAGAGGAGCGGGGGAGCACAGATACGCAGTATTTT. Residues: CASSQEERGSTDTQYF.